The 5 T cell receptor beta chains below were found in one sample sequenced in a study of shared clonotypes between healthy human individuals. Repertoires were generated with immunoSEQ multiplex PCR, while TCRdb's copy carries only in-frame clones and drops some. The table shows 560,000 or so clones, with about 96% occurring only once. Naive CD8 cells lacked CD45RO and underwent positive selection for CCR7, leaving out terminally differentiated effector memory CD45RA+ cells. The sample consisted of naive CD8+ T cells sorted from blood. Source of these receptors: a woman under 40 in good health.

This clone was found once. The rearrangement uses TRBV11-2 and TRBJ2-1; D might be TRBD2 (5 bases). Trimming shortened V by 8 bases and J by 6 bases, and 14 bases separated the two germline ends. The CDR3 contains 13 residues. Germline values: CDR1 SGHAT, CDR2 FQNNGV. The CDR3, as DNA: TGTGCCAGCGCTACCCACGGAGGCAATGAGCAGTTCTTC. Amino acids: CASATHGGNEQFF.

The chain combines TRBV7-9 with TRBJ1-1; 9 bases are a match to TRBD1. The germline V gene has CDR1 SEHNR and CDR2 FQNEAQ (reference sequence). The V gene end was trimmed by 2 bases and the J gene end by 4 bases; junction bases not matched to a gene: 5. This CDR3 has 15 amino acids. The CDR3 DNA is TGTGCCAGCAGCTTACTACAGGGGGCGAGCACTGAAGCTTTCTTT. Amino acid sequence: CASSLLQGASTEAFF. The variable domain in full, with the rest retrieved from reference TRBV7-9 and TRBJ1-1, is DTGVSQNPRHKITKRGQNVTFRCDPISEHNRLYWYRQTLGQGPEFLTYFQNEAQLEKSRLLSDRFSAERPKGSFSTLEIQRTEQGDSAMYLCASSLLQGASTEAFFGQGTRLTVV.

This chain connects TRBV9 to TRBJ2-5; unclear D gene. V lost 3 bases and J 4 bases, leaving 10 bases between the germline ends. Germline CDR1 is SGDLS and CDR2 is YYNGEE. CDR3 size: 13 residues. CDR3: CASSEALVETQYF. The CDR3 DNA reads TGTGCCAGCAGCGAGGCCCTGGTAGAGACCCAGTACTTC. Variable domain in full (rest from reference TRBV9 and TRBJ2-5): DSGVTQTPKHLITATGQRVTLRCSPRSGDLSVYWYQQSLDQGLQFLIQYYNGEERAKGNILERFSAQQFPDLHSELNLSSLELGDSALYFCASSEALVETQYFGPGTRLLVL.

The V gene is TRBV28, the J gene TRBJ2-7, with D possibly being TRBD1 (6 bases). Trimming took off 6 bases at V and 0 bases at J, with 18 bases between the two ends. The V gene's germline CDR1 is MDHEN and CDR2 SYDVKM. This CDR3 spans 16 amino acids. As DNA, the CDR3 is TGTGCCAGCAGCCTATCAGGGGCACCCTACTCCTACGAGCAGTACTTC. It translates to CASSLSGAPYSYEQYF.

V and J are TRBV27 and TRBJ1-2; D gene unclear. Germline lookup yields CDR1 MNHEY and CDR2 SMNVEV (reference sequence). The length of the CDR3 is 13 residues. V shed 4 bases and J shed 5 bases, with 11 bases lying between them. CDR3 region: CASSSGFGYGYTF. As DNA, the CDR3 is TGTGCCAGCAGTTCGGGCTTTGGGTATGGCTACACCTTC.